A selection of T cell receptor beta chains follows, all from one sample in a study of shared clonotypes between healthy human individuals. Profiled with immunoSEQ multiplex PCR; TCRdb holds only in-frame clones, not every one. Of around 240,000 clones in the sample, about 65% were seen once. Material for sequencing was memory CD4+ T cells sorted from blood. The receptor set was obtained from a man aged 25-45 years in good health. Both conserved end residues are part of each CDR3. Each record gives: D gene, V gene, clone size, J gene, CDR3 protein, CDR3 DNA. D genes are given only for firm matches. A row's size may be missing; if present it is once, few, many or a size class.

>TRBD1|TRBV28|NA|TRBJ2-5
CASSRSGTASSGTQYF
TGTGCCAGCAGCCGATCCGGGACAGCTTCGTCGGGGACCCAGTACTTC
>NA|TRBV27|NA|TRBJ2-4
CASSFGPVAIQYF
TGTGCCAGCAGTTTCGGACCGGTGGCCATTCAGTACTTC
>NA|TRBV19|NA|TRBJ2-7
CASSSYRAPNEQYF
TGTGCCAGTAGTTCCTACAGGGCGCCCAACGAGCAGTACTTC
>NA|TRBV28|NA|TRBJ2-7
CASSRKYEQYF
TGTGCCAGCAGTCGGAAGTACGAGCAGTACTTC
>TRBD1|TRBV28|NA|TRBJ1-5
CASSRSGQAANQPQHF
TGTGCCAGCAGTCGATCCGGACAGGCCGCTAATCAGCCCCAGCATTTT
>NA|TRBV7-9|NA|TRBJ2-3
CASSSRSVSFDTQYF
TGTGCCAGCAGCTCACGTAGTGTCTCTTTCGATACGCAGTATTTT
>NA|TRBV6-5|NA|TRBJ1-5
CASSKFGNQPQHF
TGTGCCAGCAGTAAATTCGGCAATCAGCCCCAGCATTTT
>NA|TRBV6-6|few|TRBJ2-2
CASMTTRNTGELFF
TGTGCCAGCATGACAACGCGGAACACCGGGGAGCTGTTTTTT
>NA|TRBV7-2|NA|TRBJ1-5
CASSLGVTGFQPQHF
TGTGCCAGCAGCTTAGGAGTTACAGGGTTTCAGCCCCAGCATTTT
>NA|TRBV29-1|NA|TRBJ1-1
CSAGGTEAFF
TGCAGCGCGGGGGGCACTGAAGCTTTCTTT
>TRBD2|TRBV28|NA|TRBJ2-1
CASSQFFTLLAGYNEQFF
TGTGCCAGCAGTCAATTTTTTACTTTACTAGCGGGATACAATGAGCAGTTCTTC
>NA|TRBV7-9|NA|TRBJ2-3
CASSLVSPDTQYF
TGTGCCAGCAGCTTAGTGTCCCCCGATACGCAGTATTTT
>NA|TRBV29-1|NA|TRBJ2-1
CSARGVRVAWGDEQFF
TGCAGCGCCCGCGGGGTCCGGGTAGCTTGGGGGGATGAGCAGTTCTTC
>TRBD1|TRBV5-1|NA|TRBJ1-1
CASSRGRSIIEVVTEAFF
TGCGCCAGCAGCAGGGGGCGGAGCATCATTGAAGTAGTCACTGAAGCTTTCTTT
>NA|TRBV7-8|NA|TRBJ1-5
CASSLLRFQEYSNQPQHF
TGTGCCAGCAGCTTATTGCGGTTCCAGGAATATAGCAATCAGCCCCAGCATTTT
>NA|TRBV7-2|few|TRBJ2-5
CASTSGETQYF
TGTGCCAGCACCTCCGGGGAGACCCAGTACTTC
>NA|TRBV5-5|NA|TRBJ2-7
CASSLGLDGYEQYF
TGTGCCAGCAGCTTGGGTCTAGACGGTTACGAGCAGTACTTC
>NA|TRBV5-1|NA|TRBJ2-1
CASSFIPKTGEQFF
TGCGCCAGCAGCTTTATACCTAAAACCGGTGAGCAGTTCTTC
>NA|TRBV9|NA|TRBJ1-5
CASSVEGMQPQHF
TGTGCCAGCAGCGTAGAGGGTATGCAGCCCCAGCATTTT
>TRBD1|TRBV5-4|NA|TRBJ1-2
CASSLTGGLAGGYTF
TGTGCCAGCAGCTTAACAGGGGGTTTGGCGGGTGGCTACACCTTC
>TRBD2|TRBV28|few|TRBJ2-7
CASTSGGMQYF
TGTGCCAGCACCTCGGGAGGGATGCAGTACTTC
>NA|TRBV4-1|NA|TRBJ2-7
CASSEGSSYEQYF
TGCGCCAGCAGCGAGGGAAGCTCCTACGAGCAGTACTTC
>TRBD1|TRBV12-5|NA|TRBJ2-7
CASANRGEQYF
TGTGCTAGTGCAAACAGGGGGGAGCAGTACTTC
>NA|TRBV5-1|NA|TRBJ2-3
CASSLAEKITDTQYF
TGCGCCAGCAGCTTGGCCGAAAAGATTACAGATACGCAGTATTTT
>TRBD1|TRBV7-2|NA|TRBJ2-5
CASSYRGETQYF
TGTGCCAGCAGCTACAGGGGAGAGACCCAGTACTTC
>NA|TRBV28|NA|TRBJ2-1
CASSLGGAPLLKFF
TGTGCCAGCAGTTTAGGGGGGGCGCCCTTGTTAAAGTTCTTC
>TRBD2|TRBV7-2|NA|TRBJ2-3
CASSPGLAGDTQYF
TGTGCCAGCAGCCCGGGACTAGCGGGAGACACGCAGTATTTT
>TRBD1|TRBV5-1|NA|TRBJ2-5
CASSLGTGYQETQYF
TGCGCCAGCAGCCTGGGGACAGGGTACCAAGAGACCCAGTACTTC
>NA|TRBV6-5|few|TRBJ1-1
CASRRYRENTEAFF
TGTGCCAGCAGACGATACAGGGAAAACACTGAAGCTTTCTTT
>NA|TRBV5-4|NA|TRBJ1-3
CASSIDRTDTIYF
TGTGCCAGCAGCATAGACAGAACGGACACCATATATTTT
>NA|TRBV5-4|NA|TRBJ2-1
CASSSGGDSYNEQFF
TGTGCCAGCAGCTCAGGAGGGGACAGCTACAATGAGCAGTTCTTC
>NA|TRBV10-1|few|TRBJ1-1
CASSVRRNTEAFF
TGCGCCAGCAGTGTCCGGAGGAACACTGAAGCTTTCTTT